The source of this TCR beta chain is a study of cytomegalovirus exposure and HLA in healthy donors. Primers: 60 Vbeta forward and 13 Jbeta reverse. Clones were read by immunoSEQ multiplex PCR, and TCRdb kept only the in-frame ones, dropping some. The table shows about 190,000 clones, with approximately 82% occurring only once. In the case of this clone: What it binds is unknown.

Study-wide points: Analysis performed later found over 15,000 TCR beta sequences associated with HLA alleles at 0.05 false discovery rate. Reports described diagnosis of cytomegalovirus status by the classifier as highly specific and sensitive.

Specimen: PBMCs. The receptor's source is a young woman in good health and CMV-seronegative.

Written as DNA, the CDR3 is TGTGCCAGCAGCGCCGGACAGGGGCTAAATGAGCAGTTCTTC. As protein: CASSAGQGLNEQFF. The rearrangement uses TRBV9 and TRBJ2-1; TRBD1 agrees at 9 bases. Trimming at V came to 3 bases and at J to 7 bases, leaving 5 bases not matched to a gene. The length of the CDR3 is 14 residues. Germline CDR1 reads SGDLS; CDR2 reads YYNGEE. The full variable domain, in which reference TRBV9 and TRBJ2-1 provide the parts outside the CDR3, is DSGVTQTPKHLITATGQRVTLRCSPRSGDLSVYWYQQSLDQGLQFLIQYYNGEERAKGNILERFSAQQFPDLHSELNLSSLELGDSALYFCASSAGQGLNEQFFGPGTRLTVL.